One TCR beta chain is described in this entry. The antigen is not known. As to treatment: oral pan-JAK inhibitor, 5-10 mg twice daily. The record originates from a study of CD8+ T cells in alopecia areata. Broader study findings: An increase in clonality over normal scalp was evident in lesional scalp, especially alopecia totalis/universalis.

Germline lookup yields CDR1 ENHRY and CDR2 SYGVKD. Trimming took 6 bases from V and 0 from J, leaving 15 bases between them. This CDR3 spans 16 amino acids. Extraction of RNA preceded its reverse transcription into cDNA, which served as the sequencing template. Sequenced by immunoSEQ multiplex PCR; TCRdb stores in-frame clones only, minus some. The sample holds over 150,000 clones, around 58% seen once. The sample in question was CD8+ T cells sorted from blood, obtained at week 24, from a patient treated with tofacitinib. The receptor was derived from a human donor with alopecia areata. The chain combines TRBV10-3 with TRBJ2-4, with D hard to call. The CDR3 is CAIRDPEDLAKNIQYF. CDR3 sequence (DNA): TGTGCCATCAGGGACCCAGAAGACTTAGCCAAAAACATTCAGTACTTC.